This T cell receptor beta chain was retrieved from a study of T-cell memory formation after mild COVID-19. Background on the study: Clusters of TCRs were largely donor specific.

Turning to this clonotype: The target antigen is unknown.

The germline CDR1 and CDR2 sequences are KGHDR and SFDVKD. This CDR3 contains 15 residues. After removal of 5 bases from V and 5 bases from J, the junction contained 8 bases not matched to a gene. TCRdb independently ran MiXCR on the 5' RACE reads; one entry per CDR3 protein. The sample yields about 470,000 distinct CDR3 sequences, approximately 23% seen once. Study observations and caveats: Clones contracting across day 15 to 85 had a balanced CD4/CD8 profile; later expanding clones leaned CD4+. There were some responding clones in pre-infection memory, which suggested that cross-reactive memory had joined. CD4+ contracting clones were found mainly in CM and EM, and CD8+ ones in EMRA.

This chain uses TRBV24-1 with TRBJ2-5; TRBD1 matches 9 bases. The sequence was obtained from an adult woman who had mild COVID-19 (a few samples of this study predate the infection). Cell type and time point are not known. Sequencing used PBMCs or a T cell subset sorted from them (not recorded which). CDR3 protein: CATSVRYGTGETQYF. CDR3 in DNA: TGTGCCACCAGTGTAAGATACGGGACAGGGGAGACCCAGTACTTC.